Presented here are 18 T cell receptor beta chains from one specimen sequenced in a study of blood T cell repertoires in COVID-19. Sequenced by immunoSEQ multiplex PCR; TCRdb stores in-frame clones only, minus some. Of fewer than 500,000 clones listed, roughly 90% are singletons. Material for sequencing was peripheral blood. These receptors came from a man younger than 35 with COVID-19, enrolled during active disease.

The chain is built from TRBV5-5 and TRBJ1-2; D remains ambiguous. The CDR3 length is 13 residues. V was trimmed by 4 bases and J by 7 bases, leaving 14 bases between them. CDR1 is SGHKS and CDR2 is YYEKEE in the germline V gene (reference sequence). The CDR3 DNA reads TGTGCCAGCAGCGGAGGTAATGGTTTTGGCTACACCTTC. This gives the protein CASSGGNGFGYTF. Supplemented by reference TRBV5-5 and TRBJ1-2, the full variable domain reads DAGVTQSPTHLIKTRGQQVTLRCSPISGHKSVSWYQQVLGQGPQFIFQYYEKEERGRGNFPDRFSARQFPNYSSELNVNALLLGDSALYLCASSGGNGFGYTFGSGTRLTVV.

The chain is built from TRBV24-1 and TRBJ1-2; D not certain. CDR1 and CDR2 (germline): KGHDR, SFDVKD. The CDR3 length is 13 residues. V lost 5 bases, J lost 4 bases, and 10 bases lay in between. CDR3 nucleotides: TGTGCCACCAGTGGAGACGGACTCTATGGCTACACCTTC. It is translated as CATSGDGLYGYTF.

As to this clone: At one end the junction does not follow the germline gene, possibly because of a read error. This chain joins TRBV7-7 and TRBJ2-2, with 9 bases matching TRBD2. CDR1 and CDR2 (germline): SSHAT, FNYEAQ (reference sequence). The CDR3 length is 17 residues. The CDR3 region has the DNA TGTGCTAGCAGCTTTTTTTCTAGCGGGACCGACACCGGGGAGCTGTTTTTT. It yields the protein CASSFFSSGTDTGELFF.

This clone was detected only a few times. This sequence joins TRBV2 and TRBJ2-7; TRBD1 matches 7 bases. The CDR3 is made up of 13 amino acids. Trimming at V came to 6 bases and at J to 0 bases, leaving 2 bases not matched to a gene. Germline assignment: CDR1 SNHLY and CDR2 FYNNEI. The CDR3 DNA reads TGTGCCAGCAGCCGGGACAGCTCCTACGAGCAGTACTTC. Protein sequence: CASSRDSSYEQYF.

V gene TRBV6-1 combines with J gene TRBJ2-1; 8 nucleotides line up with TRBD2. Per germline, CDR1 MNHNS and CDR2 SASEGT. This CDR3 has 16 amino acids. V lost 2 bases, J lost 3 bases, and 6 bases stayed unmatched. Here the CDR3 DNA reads TGTGCCAGCAGTGAATTCGGGACTAGTGTCTACAATGAGCAGTTCTTC. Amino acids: CASSEFGTSVYNEQFF.

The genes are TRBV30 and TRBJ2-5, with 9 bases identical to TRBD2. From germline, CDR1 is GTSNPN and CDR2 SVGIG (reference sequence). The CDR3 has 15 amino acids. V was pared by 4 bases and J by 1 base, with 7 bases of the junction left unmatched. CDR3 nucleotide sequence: TGTGCCTGGAATAGCGGGAGCACCGTCCAAGAGACCCAGTACTTC. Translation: CAWNSGSTVQETQYF.

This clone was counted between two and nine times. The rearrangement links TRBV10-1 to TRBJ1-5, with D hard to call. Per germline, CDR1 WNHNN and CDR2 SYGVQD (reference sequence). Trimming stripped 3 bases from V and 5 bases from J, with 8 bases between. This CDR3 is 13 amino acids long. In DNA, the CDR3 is TGCGCCAGCAGTGAAGACTTGTATCAGCCCCAGCATTTT. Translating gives CASSEDLYQPQHF.

The CDR3 spells CASRASRGNSNSGANVLTF. CDR3 bases: TGTGCCAGCAGGGCCAGCAGGGGCAACTCCAACTCTGGGGCCAACGTCCTGACTTTC. This sequence joins TRBV2 and TRBJ2-6; D might be TRBD1 (6 bases). This CDR3 comprises 19 residues. Trimming cost V 6 bases and J 0 bases, with 21 bases left between them. The germline gives CDR1 SNHLY, CDR2 FYNNEI.

This chain's CDR3 is CASSPPSAGKTYEQYF. CDR3 coding DNA: TGCGCCAGCAGCCCTCCTTCAGCGGGAAAGACCTACGAGCAGTACTTC. The chain links TRBV5-1 to TRBJ2-7; 7 bases align to TRBD2. This CDR3 has 16 amino acids. V lost 4 bases, J lost 2 bases, and 12 bases stayed unmatched. Germline V CDR1 and CDR2: SGHRS, YFSETQ.

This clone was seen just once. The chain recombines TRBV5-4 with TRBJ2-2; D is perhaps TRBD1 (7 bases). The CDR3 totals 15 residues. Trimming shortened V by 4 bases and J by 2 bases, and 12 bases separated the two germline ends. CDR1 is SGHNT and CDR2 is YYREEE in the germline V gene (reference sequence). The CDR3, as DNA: TGTGCCAGCAGCCGCGGGGACAGAAACACCGGGGAGCTGTTTTTT. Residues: CASSRGDRNTGELFF.

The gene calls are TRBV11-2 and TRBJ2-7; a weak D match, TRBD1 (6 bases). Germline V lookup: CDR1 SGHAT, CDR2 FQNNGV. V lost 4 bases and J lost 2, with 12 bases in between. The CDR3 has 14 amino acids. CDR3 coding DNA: TGTGCCAGCAGCTCCGGGACACTAGCCTACGAGCAGTACTTC. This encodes CASSSGTLAYEQYF.

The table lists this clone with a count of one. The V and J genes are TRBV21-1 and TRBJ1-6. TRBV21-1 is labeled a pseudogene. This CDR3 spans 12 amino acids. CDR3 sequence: CATGRRGSPLHF. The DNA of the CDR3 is TGTGCCACCGGCCGGAGGGGATCACCCCTCCACTTT.

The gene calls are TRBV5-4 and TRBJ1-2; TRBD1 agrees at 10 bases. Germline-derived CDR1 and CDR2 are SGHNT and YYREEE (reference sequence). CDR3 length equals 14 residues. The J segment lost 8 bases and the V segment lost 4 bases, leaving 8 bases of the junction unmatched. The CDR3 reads CASSVGQGQQGYTF. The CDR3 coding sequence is TGTGCCAGCAGCGTGGGACAGGGGCAGCAGGGCTACACCTTC.

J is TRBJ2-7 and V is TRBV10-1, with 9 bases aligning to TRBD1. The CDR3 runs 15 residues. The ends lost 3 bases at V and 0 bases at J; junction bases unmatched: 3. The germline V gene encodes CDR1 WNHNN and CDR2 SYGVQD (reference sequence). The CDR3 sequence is CASSDGTGSSYEQYF. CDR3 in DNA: TGCGCCAGCAGTGATGGGACAGGGAGCTCCTACGAGCAGTACTTC.

CDR3 loop: CASSASGGAISDTQYF. Here the CDR3 DNA reads TGTGCCAGCAGCGCGTCAGGGGGCGCAATCTCAGATACGCAGTATTTT. The chain carries TRBV9 and TRBJ2-3; 8 bases match TRBD1. Germline-derived CDR1 and CDR2 are SGDLS and YYNGEE. The CDR3 contains 16 residues. Trimming removed 3 bases from V and 4 bases from J; junction bases left unmatched: 10.

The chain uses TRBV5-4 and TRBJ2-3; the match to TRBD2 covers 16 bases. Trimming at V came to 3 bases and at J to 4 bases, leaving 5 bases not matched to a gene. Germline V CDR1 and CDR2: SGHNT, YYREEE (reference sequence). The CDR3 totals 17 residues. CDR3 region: CASSSQGLAGGPDTQYF. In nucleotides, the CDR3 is TGTGCCAGCAGCTCGCAGGGACTAGCGGGAGGGCCAGATACGCAGTATTTT.

CDR3 loop: CASSPVTGNEKLFF. The CDR3 DNA reads TGTGCCAGCAGCCCGGTGACGGGGAATGAAAAACTGTTTTTT. The gene calls are TRBV3-1 (or the pseudogene TRBV3-2) and TRBJ1-4; no reliable D call. The CDR3 is 14 residues long. Per germline, CDR1 LGHDT and CDR2 YNNKEL (reference sequence). Trimming removed 4 bases at V and 5 bases at J, with 11 bases between.

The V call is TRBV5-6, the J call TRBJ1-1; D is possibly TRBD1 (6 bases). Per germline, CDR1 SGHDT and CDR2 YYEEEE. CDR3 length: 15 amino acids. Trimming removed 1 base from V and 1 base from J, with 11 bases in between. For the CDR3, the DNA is TGTGCCAGCAGCTTGTTAAACAGGGCGAACACTGAAGCTTTCTTT. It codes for CASSLLNRANTEAFF.